This entry features one T cell receptor beta chain sequence. These data are taken from a study of CD4 and CD8 cells across lung adenocarcinoma regions. TCRdb fed the PCR reads into MiXCR, producing one record per CDR3 protein. Of around 15,000 distinct CDR3 sequences in the sample, over 50% were seen once. In germline, CDR1 is WSHSY, CDR2 SAAADI. The CDR3 consists of 13 residues. Samples came from patients with localized non-small cell lung adenocarcinoma. The TCR was taken from a female donor with lung adenocarcinoma. The CD4 and CD8 labels of this study may be unreliable. Sequenced input: CD8+ T cells from the center of a lung tumor. This chain joins TRBV10-2 and TRBJ2-4; D is perhaps TRBD2 (6 bases). The CDR3 region is CASGPGAKDIQYF. Here the CDR3 DNA reads TGCGCATCGGGGCCGGGAGCCAAAGATATTCAGTACTTC.